One sample yielded the 18 T cell receptor beta chains listed below, sequenced in a study of blood T cell repertoires in COVID-19. Data came from immunoSEQ multiplex PCR; TCRdb stores just in-frame clones and leaves some out. The profile shows about 310,000 clones, roughly nine tenths of them singletons. Sequencing was carried out using PBMCs or T cells enriched from blood (not recorded which). These TCRs come from a man aged 55 to 69 who had recovered from COVID-19.

The J gene is TRBJ1-5, the V gene TRBV6-2 or TRBV6-3, with D possibly TRBD1 on 6 matching bases. The germline V and J ends were trimmed by 2 bases and 4 bases, with 9 bases remaining between them. Per the germline V gene, CDR1 is MNHEY and CDR2 is SVGEGT. The CDR3 spans 14 residues. The CDR3 here is CASSYRGQNQPQHF. The CDR3 bases are TGTGCCAGCAGTTACCGAGGACAGAATCAGCCCCAGCATTTT.

The chain carries TRBV5-4 and TRBJ1-1; the D gene is possibly TRBD1 (6 bases). Per germline, CDR1 SGHNT and CDR2 YYREEE (reference sequence). V lost 4 bases to trimming and J lost 6 bases, with 13 bases between them. The CDR3 is 13 residues long. The CDR3: CASSRQVGAEAFF. For the CDR3, the DNA is TGTGCCAGCAGCAGACAGGTTGGGGCTGAAGCTTTCTTT.

The genes are TRBV23-1 and TRBJ2-3; 8 bases map to TRBD2. TRBV23-1 is given ORF status, its function remaining uncertain. This CDR3 contains 20 residues. J was trimmed by 3 bases and V by 0 bases; bases with no gene match: 17. Here the CDR3 DNA reads TGCGCCAGCAGTCAATCTAATAGGACAGAAAGCGGGAGTTGGACAGATACGCAGTATTTT. It yields the protein CASSQSNRTESGSWTDTQYF.

V and J are TRBV18 and TRBJ2-7; TRBD1 agrees at 8 bases. Germline V gives CDR1 KGHSH, CDR2 LQKENI. This CDR3 is built from 16 residues. Trimming removed 3 bases from V and 0 bases from J; junction bases left unmatched: 7. The CDR3 spells CASSPYWQGASYEQYF. CDR3 DNA sequence: TGTGCCAGCTCACCGTATTGGCAGGGGGCCTCCTACGAGCAGTACTTC.

The genes are TRBV5-1 and TRBJ2-2; 10 bases are a match to TRBD1. The CDR3 has 15 residues. Germline V CDR1 and CDR2: SGHRS, YFSETQ. Losses at the gene ends were 2 bases for V and 6 bases for J; bases not matched to a gene: 4. This CDR3 reads CASSFGTGDAGELFF. CDR3 bases: TGCGCCAGCAGCTTTGGGACAGGGGACGCCGGGGAGCTGTTTTTT. The variable domain in full, with the rest retrieved from reference TRBV5-1 and TRBJ2-2, is KAGVTQTPRYLIKTRGQQVTLSCSPISGHRSVSWYQQTPGQGLQFLFEYFSETQRNKGNFPGRFSGRQFSNSRSEMNVSTLELGDSALYLCASSFGTGDAGELFFGEGSRLTVL.

The V and J genes are TRBV30 and TRBJ1-4; TRBD1 might be the D (5 bases). The CDR3 is 14 residues long. Deletions cut 1 base from V and 3 bases from J, with 9 bases between. The germline V gene has CDR1 GTSNPN and CDR2 SVGIG (reference sequence). DNA for the CDR3: TGTGCCTGGAGTGGGGGCCCGTCTAATGAAAAACTGTTTTTT. This translates into CAWSGGPSNEKLFF.

The chain couples TRBV28 to TRBJ1-5; tentatively, D is TRBD1 (5 bases). Looked up from germline, CDR1 is MDHEN and CDR2 is SYDVKM. Trimming left V 6 bases short and J 2 bases short, with 11 bases between. The CDR3 covers 14 residues. CDR3 sequence (DNA): TGTGCCAGCAGCCCCTTCAGGGGCAATCAGCCCCAGCATTTT. This translates into CASSPFRGNQPQHF. The full variable domain, rest sourced from reference TRBV28 and TRBJ1-5, is DVKVTQSSRYLVKRTGEKVFLECVQDMDHENMFWYRQDPGLGLRLIYFSYDVKMKEKGDIPEGYSVSREKKERFSLILESASTNQTSMYLCASSPFRGNQPQHFGDGTRLSIL.

The V gene is TRBV6-5, the J gene TRBJ2-7; 15 bases line up with TRBD2. The CDR3 is 15 residues long. V shed 10 bases, J shed 0 bases, and the junction held 4 bases outside the gene matches. Germline lookup yields CDR1 MNHEY and CDR2 SVGAGI. The DNA of the CDR3 is TGTGCCACATGGACTAGCGGGAGGGGCTCCTACGAGCAGTACTTC. Translation gives CATWTSGRGSYEQYF.

Points on this clone: Additional DNA sequences in this sample encode the identical CDR3. V usage is TRBV28 and J usage is TRBJ2-7; perhaps TRBD1 as D (5 bases). This CDR3 comprises 12 residues. Per germline, CDR1 MDHEN and CDR2 SYDVKM. V was pared by 4 bases and J by 3 bases, with 7 bases between. The CDR3 protein is CASSSDSYEQYF. CDR3 nucleotide sequence: TGTGCCAGCAGTTCAGACAGCTACGAGCAGTACTTC. Variable domain in full (rest from reference TRBV28 and TRBJ2-7): DVKVTQSSRYLVKRTGEKVFLECVQDMDHENMFWYRQDPGLGLRLIYFSYDVKMKEKGDIPEGYSVSREKKERFSLILESASTNQTSMYLCASSSDSYEQYFGPGTRLTVT.

The chain joins TRBV6-5 to TRBJ2-5; D is uncertain. Trimming pared 2 bases from V and 5 bases from J, leaving 12 bases between. The CDR3 is made up of 14 amino acids. Per germline, CDR1 MNHEY and CDR2 SVGAGI. Here the CDR3 DNA reads TGTGCCAGCAGTTACCAAACACACGGGGAGACCCAGTACTTC. Translation gives CASSYQTHGETQYF.

The chain is built from TRBV29-1 and TRBJ2-3; 7 bases map to TRBD1. CDR3 size: 16 residues. J lost 2 bases, V lost 7 bases, and 15 bases had no gene match. Looked up from germline, CDR1 is SQVTM and CDR2 is ANQGSEA. The CDR3 DNA sequence: TGCAGCGCGGCGTGGGTAAGGGGGCGTGCCACAGATACGCAGTATTTT. Protein sequence: CSAAWVRGRATDTQYF.

This chain links TRBV5-1 with TRBJ2-7; D unresolved. Trimming cost V 4 bases and J 3 bases, with 5 bases left between them. CDR1 SGHRS and CDR2 YFSETQ come from the germline V gene. This CDR3 is 11 amino acids long. CDR3 DNA: TGCGCCAGCAGCCCTATCTACGAGCAGTACTTC. This sequence encodes CASSPIYEQYF.

The rearrangement links TRBV7-9 to TRBJ1-1; 8 positions match TRBD1. Germline CDR1 SEHNR, CDR2 FQNEAQ (reference sequence). V was clipped by 4 bases and J by 3 bases; unmatched bases: 1. The CDR3 contains 13 residues. CDR3 in amino acids: CASSWTGYTEAFF. For the CDR3, the DNA is TGTGCCAGCAGCTGGACAGGGTACACTGAAGCTTTCTTT.

V and J are TRBV27 and TRBJ1-2; D gene unclear. CDR1 and CDR2 (germline): MNHEY, SMNVEV (reference sequence). This CDR3 has 13 residues. Trimming cost V 7 bases and J 6 bases, with 15 bases left between them. The CDR3 loop is CASMWFSPDGYTF. The CDR3 DNA sequence: TGTGCCAGCATGTGGTTTTCTCCGGATGGCTACACCTTC.

The rearrangement joins TRBV30 to TRBJ1-2; D not resolved. Trimming pared 0 bases from V and 8 bases from J, leaving 10 bases between. The CDR3 runs 12 residues. CDR1 GTSNPN and CDR2 SVGIG come from the germline V gene (reference sequence). The CDR3 DNA reads as TGTGCCTGGAGTGTGGGTAGAGGGGGCTACACCTTC. Protein product: CAWSVGRGGYTF.

The chain uses TRBV24-1 and TRBJ1-2; no reliable D call. The ends were cut back, 2 bases at V and 8 bases at J, with 14 bases in the middle. Germline V gene lookup returns CDR1 KGHDR and CDR2 SFDVKD. CDR3 size: 14 residues. CDR3 sequence (DNA): TGTGCCACCAGTGATTCGGCCCGGGGAGGAGGCTACACCTTC. Translating it yields CATSDSARGGGYTF.

The chain recombines TRBV5-5 with TRBJ2-2; 7 nucleotides match TRBD2. The CDR3 is 16 amino acids. V was clipped by 4 bases and J by 3 bases; unmatched bases: 9. CDR1 SGHKS and CDR2 YYEKEE come from the germline V gene (reference sequence). CDR3 region: CASSASGSPYTGELFF. The CDR3 bases are TGTGCCAGCAGCGCTAGCGGCAGCCCCTACACCGGGGAGCTGTTTTTT.

The chain uses TRBV7-9 and TRBJ2-1; 10 positions match TRBD2. V gave up 2 bases and J gave up 4 bases; unmatched junction bases: 2. The length of the CDR3 is 15 residues. Germline-derived CDR1 and CDR2 are SEHNR and FQNEAQ (reference sequence). CDR3 sequence (DNA): TGTGCCAGCAGCTTAAATAGCGGGGGGTACAATGAGCAGTTCTTC. It specifies CASSLNSGGYNEQFF.